The rows below give T cell receptor beta chains drawn from one sample of a study of identifying expanded T cells in peripheral blood. Assay: immunoSEQ multiplex PCR; the TCRdb copy retains only in-frame clones and omits some. The sample yields approximately 100,000 clones, around 88% seen once. Source material: blood. These receptors originate from a person between 18 and 75 years old in good health. Each CDR3 is given with its conserved first and last residue. Each record gives: V gene, clone size, J gene, D gene, CDR3 DNA, CDR3 protein. A D gene is named only where the DNA matches it firmly. Clone size is stated in some rows and not others, as once, few, many or a class when expanded.

v_call: TRBV9
clone_size: NA
j_call: TRBJ1-1
d_call: TRBD1
cdr3_nt: TGTGCCAGCAGCCCCATGGGGACAGGGAACACTGAAGCTTTCTTT
cdr3_aa: CASSPMGTGNTEAFF

v_call: TRBV5-5
clone_size: once
j_call: TRBJ1-1
d_call: NA
cdr3_nt: TGTGCCAGCAGCTTGGGGGGGATCGGCACTGAAGCTTTCTTT
cdr3_aa: CASSLGGIGTEAFF

v_call: TRBV19
clone_size: NA
j_call: TRBJ2-1
d_call: TRBD2
cdr3_nt: TGTGCCAGTAGGTTTAGCGGGTTAAGCTCCTACAATGAGCAGTTCTTC
cdr3_aa: CASRFSGLSSYNEQFF

v_call: TRBV14
clone_size: once
j_call: TRBJ1-2
d_call: NA
cdr3_nt: TGTGCCAGCAGCCAAGTCTTTAACTTAGGGGGCTACACCTTC
cdr3_aa: CASSQVFNLGGYTF

v_call: TRBV9
clone_size: NA
j_call: TRBJ1-2
d_call: NA
cdr3_nt: TGTGCCAGCAGTTGGGGGGGCCCTAACTATGGCTACACCTTC
cdr3_aa: CASSWGGPNYGYTF

v_call: TRBV5-6
clone_size: NA
j_call: TRBJ1-5
d_call: NA
cdr3_nt: TGTGCCAGCACCGATAGACGGGTCGCTAGCAATCAGCCCCAGCATTTT
cdr3_aa: CASTDRRVASNQPQHF

v_call: TRBV28
clone_size: NA
j_call: TRBJ2-3
d_call: NA
cdr3_nt: TGTGCCAGCACCCTCGGGGGGATGGTCCGGCAGGGGACGCAGTATTTT
cdr3_aa: CASTLGGMVRQGTQYF

v_call: TRBV11-2
clone_size: NA
j_call: TRBJ1-4
d_call: NA
cdr3_nt: TGTGCCAGCAGCTTAGCTGGTCCAGCTGGAGAAAAACTGTTTTTT
cdr3_aa: CASSLAGPAGEKLFF

v_call: TRBV19
clone_size: NA
j_call: TRBJ1-3
d_call: NA
cdr3_nt: TGTGCCAGCAGGGAGACTGGAAACACCATATATTTT
cdr3_aa: CASRETGNTIYF

v_call: TRBV4-3
clone_size: NA
j_call: TRBJ2-3
d_call: TRBD1
cdr3_nt: TGCGCCAGCAGCCAAGTACTACCCGACAGGGTGTTCACAGATACGCAGTATTTT
cdr3_aa: CASSQVLPDRVFTDTQYF

v_call: TRBV11-2
clone_size: NA
j_call: TRBJ2-1
d_call: TRBD1
cdr3_nt: TGTGCCAGCAGCTTAGAGGGACAGGGGTCCAATGAGCAGTTCTTC
cdr3_aa: CASSLEGQGSNEQFF

v_call: TRBV19
clone_size: NA
j_call: TRBJ2-3
d_call: NA
cdr3_nt: TGTGCCAGTACCCCGAACGTGGGGGGGGCGGGAGATACGCAGTATTTT
cdr3_aa: CASTPNVGGAGDTQYF

v_call: TRBV6-6
clone_size: NA
j_call: TRBJ1-2
d_call: NA
cdr3_nt: TGTGCAGCCGCCGCTCACTATGGCTACACCTTC
cdr3_aa: CAAAAHYGYTF

v_call: TRBV27
clone_size: few
j_call: TRBJ1-1
d_call: NA
cdr3_nt: TGTGCCAGCAGGGGCCGCACGATAACTGAAGCTTTCTTT
cdr3_aa: CASRGRTITEAFF

v_call: TRBV4-1
clone_size: few
j_call: TRBJ1-5
d_call: NA
cdr3_nt: TGCGCCAGCAGTGACGAACCTGTTTTGCAGCCCCAGCATTTT
cdr3_aa: CASSDEPVLQPQHF

v_call: TRBV7-9
clone_size: NA
j_call: TRBJ2-7
d_call: NA
cdr3_nt: TGTGCCAGCAGCTTAATCCAGGGGCCATCCTACGAGCAGTACTTC
cdr3_aa: CASSLIQGPSYEQYF

v_call: TRBV2
clone_size: few
j_call: TRBJ2-7
d_call: TRBD2
cdr3_nt: TGTGCCAGCGAACGGGACTACTCCTACGAGCAGTACTTC
cdr3_aa: CASERDYSYEQYF

v_call: TRBV28
clone_size: NA
j_call: TRBJ1-3
d_call: NA
cdr3_nt: TGTGCCAGCAGTTTATCAGGGTCCAACTCTGGAAACACCATATATTTT
cdr3_aa: CASSLSGSNSGNTIYF

v_call: TRBV16
clone_size: NA
j_call: TRBJ1-2
d_call: NA
cdr3_nt: TGTGCCAGCAGCCCAGACACGTCCACCTATGGCTACACCTTC
cdr3_aa: CASSPDTSTYGYTF

v_call: TRBV21-1
clone_size: NA
j_call: TRBJ2-7
d_call: NA
cdr3_nt: TGTGCCAGCAGCAAAAATTTGAGACGATCAAAGCAGTACTTC
cdr3_aa: CASSKNLRRSKQYF

v_call: TRBV10-2
clone_size: NA
j_call: TRBJ1-2
d_call: TRBD1
cdr3_nt: TGCGCCAGCAGTGGTCCGGACAGGGGGGCGGGCTACACCTTC
cdr3_aa: CASSGPDRGAGYTF

v_call: TRBV10-2
clone_size: NA
j_call: TRBJ2-1
d_call: NA
cdr3_nt: TGCGCCAGCAGTGCGATAGGGGCGGGTTGGAATGAGCAGTTCTTC
cdr3_aa: CASSAIGAGWNEQFF

v_call: TRBV7-6
clone_size: NA
j_call: TRBJ2-3
d_call: NA
cdr3_nt: TGTGCCAGCAGCTTGGGACTCTTGCTTTACACAGATACGCAGTATTTT
cdr3_aa: CASSLGLLLYTDTQYF

v_call: TRBV14
clone_size: NA
j_call: TRBJ2-7
d_call: NA
cdr3_nt: TGTGCCAGCAGCCAAGTTGGAGGGGACGAGCAGTACTTC
cdr3_aa: CASSQVGGDEQYF

v_call: TRBV14
clone_size: NA
j_call: TRBJ2-3
d_call: NA
cdr3_nt: TGTGCCAGCAGCCGTTCTCGCGCAGATACGCAGTATTTT
cdr3_aa: CASSRSRADTQYF

v_call: TRBV2
clone_size: NA
j_call: TRBJ2-1
d_call: NA
cdr3_nt: TGTGCCAGCAGTCATTCCAGGGAGGTGGCGTACAATGAGCAGTTCTTC
cdr3_aa: CASSHSREVAYNEQFF

v_call: TRBV6-6
clone_size: NA
j_call: TRBJ2-7
d_call: NA
cdr3_nt: TGTGCCAGCAGTTCGGCAGGTTTCAACGAGCAGTACTTC
cdr3_aa: CASSSAGFNEQYF

v_call: TRBV11-2
clone_size: NA
j_call: TRBJ1-6
d_call: TRBD1
cdr3_nt: TGTGCCAGCAGGACAGGGACCGGTTCACCCCTCCACTTT
cdr3_aa: CASRTGTGSPLHF

v_call: TRBV7-2
clone_size: NA
j_call: TRBJ1-6
d_call: NA
cdr3_nt: TGTGCCAGCAGCTTAAGTGGGACGGAGAATTCACCCCTCCACTTT
cdr3_aa: CASSLSGTENSPLHF

v_call: TRBV5-1
clone_size: NA
j_call: TRBJ2-5
d_call: TRBD2
cdr3_nt: TGCGCCAGCAGCTCAAGCGGGACCCAAGAGACCCAGTACTTC
cdr3_aa: CASSSSGTQETQYF

v_call: TRBV6-5
clone_size: NA
j_call: TRBJ2-7
d_call: NA
cdr3_nt: TGTGCCAGCAGTTACTCACGTGCCCAGGGCGAGCAGTACTTC
cdr3_aa: CASSYSRAQGEQYF

v_call: TRBV5-6
clone_size: NA
j_call: TRBJ1-6
d_call: TRBD1
cdr3_nt: TGTGCCAGCAGCTCTGAACAGGGGGATTCACCCCTCCACTTT
cdr3_aa: CASSSEQGDSPLHF

v_call: TRBV10-2
clone_size: NA
j_call: TRBJ1-2
d_call: NA
cdr3_nt: TGCGCCAGCAGTGACCAAAGTGGCTACACCTTC
cdr3_aa: CASSDQSGYTF

v_call: TRBV6-5
clone_size: NA
j_call: TRBJ2-3
d_call: NA
cdr3_nt: TGTGCCAGCAGTTACGGGGGAGTTAGCACAGATACGCAGTATTTT
cdr3_aa: CASSYGGVSTDTQYF

v_call: TRBV15
clone_size: NA
j_call: TRBJ2-3
d_call: TRBD2
cdr3_nt: TGTGCCACCAGTCCAGCGGGGGGGCAGACAGATACGCAGTATTTT
cdr3_aa: CATSPAGGQTDTQYF

v_call: TRBV6-5
clone_size: NA
j_call: TRBJ2-2
d_call: TRBD1
cdr3_nt: TGTGCCAGCAGGCGGACAGGGGTCACCGGGGAGCTGTTTTTT
cdr3_aa: CASRRTGVTGELFF

v_call: TRBV27
clone_size: NA
j_call: TRBJ1-6
d_call: NA
cdr3_nt: TGTGCCAGCAGTTTATCCGGGAGCTCCTATAATTCACCCCTCCACTTT
cdr3_aa: CASSLSGSSYNSPLHF

v_call: TRBV18
clone_size: NA
j_call: TRBJ1-1
d_call: NA
cdr3_nt: TGTGCCAGCTCACCAGGCAGGGGCACTGAAGCTTTCTTT
cdr3_aa: CASSPGRGTEAFF

v_call: TRBV6-5
clone_size: NA
j_call: TRBJ1-3
d_call: NA
cdr3_nt: TGTGCCAGCAGTTACGGGATGGGTGGAAACACCATATATTTT
cdr3_aa: CASSYGMGGNTIYF

v_call: TRBV7-8
clone_size: NA
j_call: TRBJ1-1
d_call: NA
cdr3_nt: TGTGCCAGCAGCTCGTCCTTGAACACTGAAGCTTTCTTT
cdr3_aa: CASSSSLNTEAFF

v_call: TRBV19
clone_size: NA
j_call: TRBJ1-5
d_call: TRBD1
cdr3_nt: TGTGCCAGTAGTTTAGGACAGGAAAGTTATAGCAATCAGCCCCAGCATTTT
cdr3_aa: CASSLGQESYSNQPQHF

v_call: TRBV27
clone_size: NA
j_call: TRBJ1-2
d_call: NA
cdr3_nt: TGTGCCAGCAGTTTGGGGGGGGCGGGAGGCTACACCTTC
cdr3_aa: CASSLGGAGGYTF

v_call: TRBV15
clone_size: once
j_call: TRBJ2-7
d_call: NA
cdr3_nt: TGTGCCACCAGCAGTCGTAGGGGGAACGAGCAGTACTTC
cdr3_aa: CATSSRRGNEQYF

v_call: TRBV9
clone_size: NA
j_call: TRBJ1-1
d_call: NA
cdr3_nt: TGTGCCAGCAGCGTAGGTCCCGGCACTGAAGCTTTCTTT
cdr3_aa: CASSVGPGTEAFF

v_call: TRBV15
clone_size: NA
j_call: TRBJ2-5
d_call: NA
cdr3_nt: TGTGCCACCAGCGTGAGCCGGGACAACCCCCGGTGGGAGACCCAGTACTTC
cdr3_aa: CATSVSRDNPRWETQYF

v_call: TRBV19
clone_size: NA
j_call: TRBJ2-7
d_call: TRBD1
cdr3_nt: TGTGCCAGTAGGGCACAGGGGCTCAACGAGCAGTACTTC
cdr3_aa: CASRAQGLNEQYF

v_call: TRBV5-1
clone_size: NA
j_call: TRBJ2-2
d_call: TRBD2
cdr3_nt: TGCGCCAGCAGCGCCCGACTAGCGGGGGTCACCGGGGAGCTGTTTTTT
cdr3_aa: CASSARLAGVTGELFF

v_call: TRBV4-3
clone_size: NA
j_call: TRBJ1-2
d_call: NA
cdr3_nt: TGCGCCAGCAGCCAACCTAAGACTCAAGGCAGGGGTTACCTCTATGGCTACACCTTC
cdr3_aa: CASSQPKTQGRGYLYGYTF

v_call: TRBV5-1
clone_size: NA
j_call: TRBJ2-7
d_call: NA
cdr3_nt: TGCGCCAGCAGCTTAAGTTCGGACCTAAAAAACGAGCAGTACTTC
cdr3_aa: CASSLSSDLKNEQYF

v_call: TRBV10-3
clone_size: NA
j_call: TRBJ2-2
d_call: NA
cdr3_nt: TGTGCCATCAGTCGTGACAGGACCTACACCGGGGAGCTGTTTTTT
cdr3_aa: CAISRDRTYTGELFF

v_call: TRBV5-5
clone_size: NA
j_call: TRBJ1-6
d_call: NA
cdr3_nt: TGTGCCAGCAGCCCCGGGCGGGGGACTAATTCACCCCTCCACTTT
cdr3_aa: CASSPGRGTNSPLHF

v_call: TRBV6-5
clone_size: NA
j_call: TRBJ1-3
d_call: TRBD1
cdr3_nt: TGTGCCAGCAGTTTGACAGGGACTGGAAACACCATATATTTT
cdr3_aa: CASSLTGTGNTIYF

v_call: TRBV28
clone_size: NA
j_call: TRBJ2-1
d_call: NA
cdr3_nt: TGTGCCAGCAGCCAGAGCTCCTACAATGAGCAGTTCTTC
cdr3_aa: CASSQSSYNEQFF

v_call: TRBV30
clone_size: NA
j_call: TRBJ1-4
d_call: NA
cdr3_nt: TGTGCCTGGAGCGGTTCCCGACAGGAGGTAGTGTCACTGTTTTTT
cdr3_aa: CAWSGSRQEVVSLFF

v_call: TRBV18
clone_size: NA
j_call: TRBJ2-7
d_call: NA
cdr3_nt: TGTGCCAGCTCGCGCGCGAGCTCGGGGAGCGAGCAGTACTTC
cdr3_aa: CASSRASSGSEQYF

v_call: TRBV7-9
clone_size: NA
j_call: TRBJ2-7
d_call: NA
cdr3_nt: TGTGCCAGCAGCTTAAGTGGATACGAGCAGTACTTC
cdr3_aa: CASSLSGYEQYF

v_call: TRBV5-1
clone_size: NA
j_call: TRBJ2-5
d_call: TRBD1
cdr3_nt: TGCGCCAGCAGCCCGGGACAGGGGAGAGAGACCCAGTACTTC
cdr3_aa: CASSPGQGRETQYF

v_call: TRBV5-5
clone_size: NA
j_call: TRBJ1-5
d_call: TRBD1
cdr3_nt: TGTGCCAGCAGCTATGGACAGGGCAGCAATCAGCCCCAGCATTTT
cdr3_aa: CASSYGQGSNQPQHF

v_call: TRBV19
clone_size: NA
j_call: TRBJ2-2
d_call: TRBD1
cdr3_nt: TGTGCCAGTAGTGGGACAGCCCAAACCGGGGAGCTGTTTTTT
cdr3_aa: CASSGTAQTGELFF